Listed below are T cell receptor beta chains from one sample, sequenced in a study of cytomegalovirus exposure and HLA in healthy donors. Assay: immunoSEQ multiplex PCR; the TCRdb copy retains only in-frame clones and omits some. The table shows 140,000 to 150,000 clones, with roughly 80% occurring only once. The sequenced sample consisted of PBMCs. The receptor source for this set is a woman in her forties in good health and CMV-seropositive. CDR3s include the opening cysteine and the closing phenylalanine or tryptophan. A D gene is named only where the DNA matches it firmly. The listing skips clone size in some rows; elsewhere it reads once, few, many or a size class.

v_call: TRBV29-1; cdr3_length: 13; d_call: .; j_call: TRBJ1-1; clone_size: .; cdr3_aa: CSVAGATSTEAFF; cdr3_nt: TGCAGCGTTGCGGGAGCCACGAGCACTGAAGCTTTCTTT
v_call: TRBV6-1; cdr3_length: 14; d_call: .; j_call: TRBJ1-1; clone_size: few; cdr3_aa: CASRFDGLNTEAFF; cdr3_nt: TGTGCCAGCAGATTCGATGGGCTGAACACTGAAGCTTTCTTT
v_call: TRBV5-1; cdr3_length: 14; d_call: .; j_call: TRBJ2-4; clone_size: once; cdr3_aa: CASSLDPAKNIQYF; cdr3_nt: TGCGCCAGCAGCTTGGATCCTGCCAAAAACATTCAGTACTTC
v_call: TRBV2; cdr3_length: 16; d_call: TRBD1; j_call: TRBJ1-3; clone_size: .; cdr3_aa: CASSWDRRMGGNTIYF; cdr3_nt: TGTGCCAGCAGTTGGGACAGGCGAATGGGCGGAAACACCATATATTTT
v_call: TRBV27; cdr3_length: 15; d_call: .; j_call: TRBJ2-1; clone_size: .; cdr3_aa: CASRSLDRYYNEQFF; cdr3_nt: TGTGCCAGCAGATCCCTAGACAGGTACTACAATGAGCAGTTCTTC
v_call: TRBV13; cdr3_length: 14; d_call: .; j_call: TRBJ1-3; clone_size: .; cdr3_aa: CASSFRGTGNTIYF; cdr3_nt: TGTGCCAGCAGCTTCCGGGGGACGGGAAACACCATATATTTT
v_call: TRBV5-1; cdr3_length: 13; d_call: .; j_call: TRBJ2-5; clone_size: .; cdr3_aa: CASRDSDQETQYF; cdr3_nt: TGCGCCAGCAGGGACAGCGACCAAGAGACCCAGTACTTC
v_call: TRBV5-1; cdr3_length: 18; d_call: TRBD1; j_call: TRBJ2-7; clone_size: .; cdr3_aa: CASRPLGQDFGETYEQYF; cdr3_nt: TGCGCCAGCAGACCCCTAGGACAGGACTTCGGGGAAACCTACGAGCAGTACTTC
v_call: TRBV10-1; cdr3_length: 16; d_call: TRBD1; j_call: TRBJ1-3; clone_size: .; cdr3_aa: CASKEPGQTFGNTIYF; cdr3_nt: TGCGCCAGCAAGGAGCCGGGACAGACATTCGGAAACACCATATATTTT
v_call: TRBV29-1; cdr3_length: 14; d_call: TRBD2; j_call: TRBJ2-7; clone_size: .; cdr3_aa: CSVTLGLAGYEQYF; cdr3_nt: TGCAGCGTCACTTTGGGACTAGCGGGCTACGAGCAGTACTTC
v_call: TRBV28; cdr3_length: 12; d_call: .; j_call: TRBJ1-3; clone_size: .; cdr3_aa: CASSYYGNTIYF; cdr3_nt: TGTGCCAGCAGTTACTATGGAAACACCATATATTTT
v_call: TRBV29-1; cdr3_length: 14; d_call: TRBD2; j_call: TRBJ2-3; clone_size: .; cdr3_aa: CSVAAGVDTDTQYF; cdr3_nt: TGCAGCGTCGCAGCGGGGGTGGACACAGATACGCAGTATTTT
v_call: TRBV11-2; cdr3_length: 13; d_call: .; j_call: TRBJ2-7; clone_size: .; cdr3_aa: CASSQGVSYEQYF; cdr3_nt: TGTGCCAGCAGCCAAGGGGTCTCCTACGAGCAGTACTTC
v_call: TRBV15; cdr3_length: 17; d_call: .; j_call: TRBJ2-3; clone_size: .; cdr3_aa: CATSRDVSSLGTDTQYF; cdr3_nt: TGTGCCACCAGCAGAGATGTTTCGAGCTTAGGCACAGATACGCAGTATTTT
v_call: TRBV7-9; cdr3_length: 16; d_call: TRBD2; j_call: TRBJ2-3; clone_size: few; cdr3_aa: CASRLSTSGSTDTQYF; cdr3_nt: TGTGCCAGCAGACTTTCGACTAGCGGTAGCACAGATACGCAGTATTTT
v_call: TRBV7-9; cdr3_length: 13; d_call: .; j_call: TRBJ2-5; clone_size: .; cdr3_aa: CSSSLQNQETQYF; cdr3_nt: TGTTCCAGCAGCTTGCAGAACCAAGAGACCCAGTACTTC
v_call: TRBV21-1; cdr3_length: 17; d_call: .; j_call: TRBJ2-6; clone_size: .; cdr3_aa: CASRQWGDFSGANVLTF; cdr3_nt: TGTGCCAGCAGGCAATGGGGAGATTTCTCTGGGGCCAACGTCCTGACTTTC
v_call: TRBV7-9; cdr3_length: 14; d_call: TRBD1; j_call: TRBJ1-1; clone_size: once; cdr3_aa: CSSSLDRLNTEAFF; cdr3_nt: TGTTCCAGCAGTTTGGACAGGTTGAACACTGAAGCTTTCTTT
v_call: TRBV6-5; cdr3_length: 16; d_call: TRBD2; j_call: TRBJ2-3; clone_size: .; cdr3_aa: CASSYSKAGGTDTQYF; cdr3_nt: TGTGCCAGCAGTTACTCGAAGGCGGGGGGGACAGATACGCAGTATTTT
v_call: TRBV27; cdr3_length: 16; d_call: TRBD2; j_call: TRBJ2-5; clone_size: .; cdr3_aa: CASSFGERGGRETQYF; cdr3_nt: TGTGCCAGCAGTTTTGGGGAGCGGGGGGGCAGGGAGACCCAGTACTTC
v_call: TRBV7-9; cdr3_length: 14; d_call: TRBD2; j_call: TRBJ2-1; clone_size: .; cdr3_aa: CASSPRGGINEQFF; cdr3_nt: TGTGCCAGCAGCCCCCGGGGGGGGATCAATGAGCAGTTCTTC
v_call: TRBV19; cdr3_length: 15; d_call: TRBD1; j_call: TRBJ1-6; clone_size: .; cdr3_aa: CASSISGTENSPLHF; cdr3_nt: TGTGCCAGTAGTATATCCGGGACAGAGAATTCACCCCTCCACTTT
v_call: TRBV15; cdr3_length: 16; d_call: .; j_call: TRBJ2-7; clone_size: .; cdr3_aa: CATSRVGGSSSYEQYF; cdr3_nt: TGTGCCACCAGCAGAGTTGGCGGGTCGAGCTCCTACGAGCAGTACTTC
v_call: TRBV11-3; cdr3_length: 13; d_call: .; j_call: TRBJ1-1; clone_size: .; cdr3_aa: CASSARGNTEAFF; cdr3_nt: TGTGCCAGCAGCGCAAGAGGGAACACTGAAGCTTTCTTT
v_call: TRBV11-2; cdr3_length: 14; d_call: TRBD1; j_call: TRBJ2-3; clone_size: .; cdr3_aa: CASSSDRVTDTQYF; cdr3_nt: TGTGCCAGCAGCTCCGACAGGGTTACAGATACGCAGTATTTT
v_call: TRBV6-1; cdr3_length: 15; d_call: TRBD2; j_call: TRBJ2-1; clone_size: .; cdr3_aa: CASRPPGGSYNEQFF; cdr3_nt: TGTGCCAGCCGTCCACCGGGGGGCTCCTACAATGAGCAGTTCTTC
v_call: TRBV2; cdr3_length: 14; d_call: .; j_call: TRBJ1-2; clone_size: once; cdr3_aa: CASSVQLKNYGYTF; cdr3_nt: TGTGCCAGCAGTGTACAGCTCAAAAACTATGGCTACACCTTC